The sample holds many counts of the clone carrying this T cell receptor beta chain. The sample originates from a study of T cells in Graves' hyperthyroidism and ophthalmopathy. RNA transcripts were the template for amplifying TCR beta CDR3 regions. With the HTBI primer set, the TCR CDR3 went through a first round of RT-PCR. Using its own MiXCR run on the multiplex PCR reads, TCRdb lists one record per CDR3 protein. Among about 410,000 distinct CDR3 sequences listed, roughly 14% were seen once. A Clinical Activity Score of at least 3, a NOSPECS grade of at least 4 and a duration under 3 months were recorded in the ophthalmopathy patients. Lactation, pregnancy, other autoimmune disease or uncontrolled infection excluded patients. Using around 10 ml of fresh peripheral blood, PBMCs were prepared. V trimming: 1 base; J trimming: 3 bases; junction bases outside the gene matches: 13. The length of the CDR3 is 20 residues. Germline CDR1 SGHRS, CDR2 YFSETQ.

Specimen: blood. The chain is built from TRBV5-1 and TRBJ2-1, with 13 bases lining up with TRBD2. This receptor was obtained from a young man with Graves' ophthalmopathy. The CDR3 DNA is TGCGCCAGCAGCTTGAGAACTAGCGGGGGGGGCCGAGGGAACTACAATGAGCAGTTCTTC. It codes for CASSLRTSGGGRGNYNEQFF.